A selection of T cell receptor beta chains follows, all from one sample in a study of blood T cell repertoires in COVID-19. Sequenced by immunoSEQ multiplex PCR; TCRdb stores in-frame clones only, minus some. This sample has roughly 120,000 clones, with about 90% found just once. Specimen: peripheral blood. Receptor source: a woman in her 70s with acute or convalescent COVID-19. CDR3s include the opening cysteine and the closing phenylalanine or tryptophan. Each record gives: V gene, J gene, D gene, clone size, CDR3 DNA, CDR3 protein. D genes are given only for firm matches. Clone size is stated in some rows and not others, as once, few, many or a class when expanded.

TRBV2	TRBJ2-5	TRBD2	-	TGTGCCAGCAGGGCCACCCAAGCGGGGGAGACCCAGTACTTC	CASRATQAGETQYF
TRBV6-5	TRBJ1-2	-	-	TGTGCCAGCAGTCCTCAGGGTCTGGCTGGCTACACCTTC	CASSPQGLAGYTF
TRBV6-5	TRBJ1-1	-	-	TGTGCCAGCAACGAGCATCCGAACACTGAAGCTTTCTTT	CASNEHPNTEAFF
TRBV6-5	TRBJ1-1	-	-	TGTGCCAGCACCTATGACAGGTCGAACACTGAAGCTTTCTTT	CASTYDRSNTEAFF
TRBV27	TRBJ2-3	TRBD2	-	TGTGCCAGCAGTTTCCTGGGACTAGCGGGGGGGCCAGATACGCAGTATTTT	CASSFLGLAGGPDTQYF
TRBV3-1/TRBV3-2	TRBJ2-7	TRBD1	few	TGTGCCAGCAGCACAGGGGGCGTCGACGAGCAGTACTTC	CASSTGGVDEQYF
TRBV28	TRBJ1-5	-	-	TGTGCCAGCAAAGGCCCAGTAGCGTTCCAGCCCCAGCATTTT	CASKGPVAFQPQHF
TRBV12-3/TRBV12-4	TRBJ1-2	TRBD1	once	TGTGCCAGCAGTTTAACACAGGGGAGCGGCTACACCTTC	CASSLTQGSGYTF
TRBV2	TRBJ1-1	-	-	TGTGCCAGCAGGCTGGGGGGTTACACTGAAGCTTTCTTT	CASRLGGYTEAFF
TRBV10-1	TRBJ1-3	-	-	TGCGGATCTAGCGGCTCTGGAAACACCATATATTTT	CGSSGSGNTIYF
TRBV5-5	TRBJ1-5	-	-	TGTGCCAGCAGCAAGGACACTCCCCCCGGCAATCAGCCCCAGCATTTT	CASSKDTPPGNQPQHF
TRBV11-2	TRBJ1-1	TRBD1	-	TGTGCCAGCAGCCAGCAGGGGGAGAACACTGAAGCTTTCTTT	CASSQQGENTEAFF
TRBV19	TRBJ2-5	-	-	TGTGCCAGTAGTATGGGGCAGGCCCAAGAGACCCAGTACTTC	CASSMGQAQETQYF
TRBV5-1	TRBJ1-6	-	-	TGCGCCAGCAGCTTGGCCGGGATGGGTGTCCCCCTCCACTTT	CASSLAGMGVPLHF